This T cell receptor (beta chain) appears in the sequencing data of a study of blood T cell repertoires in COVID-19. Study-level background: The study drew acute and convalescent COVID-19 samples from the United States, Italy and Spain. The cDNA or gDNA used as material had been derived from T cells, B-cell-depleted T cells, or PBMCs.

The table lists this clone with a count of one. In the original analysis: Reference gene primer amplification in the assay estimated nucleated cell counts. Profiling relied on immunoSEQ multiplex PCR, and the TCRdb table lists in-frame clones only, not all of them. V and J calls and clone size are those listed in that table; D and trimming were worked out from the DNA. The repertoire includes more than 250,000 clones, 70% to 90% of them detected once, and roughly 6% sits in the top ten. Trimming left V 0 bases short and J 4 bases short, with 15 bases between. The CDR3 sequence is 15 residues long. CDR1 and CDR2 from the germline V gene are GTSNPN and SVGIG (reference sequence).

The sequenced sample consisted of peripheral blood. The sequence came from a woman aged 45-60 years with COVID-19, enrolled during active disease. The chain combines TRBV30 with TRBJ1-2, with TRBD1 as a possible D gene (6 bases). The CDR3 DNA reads TGTGCCTGGAGTGTAGCGGGGGGCCCGGGCTATGGCTACACCTTC. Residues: CAWSVAGGPGYGYTF.